These T cell receptor beta chains were read from a single sample in a study of blood T cell dynamics during melanoma immunotherapy. Repertoires were generated with immunoSEQ multiplex PCR, while TCRdb's copy carries only in-frame clones and drops some. The data show over 10,000 clones, around nine tenths seen once. This specimen was effector memory CD8+ T cells from blood, taken from a patient treated with checkpoint blockade. The receptor set was obtained from a human donor with melanoma. Each CDR3 is given with its conserved first and last residue. D genes are given only for firm matches. The size of a clone is reported for some rows only, either as once, few or many, or as a class for expanded clones.

d_call	j_call	clone_size	v_call	cdr3_nt	cdr3_aa
TRBD1	TRBJ2-7	-	TRBV9	TGTGCCAGCAGCGTAGGACAGGGATCCGAGCAGTACTTC	CASSVGQGSEQYF
TRBD2	TRBJ2-2	-	TRBV7-6	TGTGCCAGCAGCATCGGTGGCGGGAGTGTTGTCGGGGAGCTGTTTTTT	CASSIGGGSVVGELFF
TRBD2	TRBJ2-3	-	TRBV11-2	TGTGCCAGCAGCCCCCTTAGCGGGAGGGCCGGGGGCTCTGCAGATACGCAGTATTTT	CASSPLSGRAGGSADTQYF
-	TRBJ1-1	-	TRBV4-1	TGCGCCAGCGCCCAGGGTTTGGACACTGAAGCTTTCTTT	CASAQGLDTEAFF
-	TRBJ1-1	once	TRBV5-1	TGCGCCAGCAGCTTGGCGGGGCAGGGGTCGGGCACTGAAGCTTTCTTT	CASSLAGQGSGTEAFF
TRBD2	TRBJ2-7	-	TRBV4-1	TGCGCCAGCAGTCCCAAAGCGGGAGAAGGGTACGAGCAGTACTTC	CASSPKAGEGYEQYF
-	TRBJ1-3	-	TRBV4-3	TGCGCCAGCAGCCAAGACGGCAGGGTGTCTGGAAACACCATATATTTT	CASSQDGRVSGNTIYF
-	TRBJ2-1	-	TRBV6-6	TGTGCCAGCAGTTACTCGCCTAGCGCCGAGCAGTTCTTC	CASSYSPSAEQFF
TRBD1	TRBJ1-4	-	TRBV19	TGTGCCAGTCAAACGGGGACAGCTTTCGGAAAACTGTTTTTT	CASQTGTAFGKLFF
-	TRBJ1-1	-	TRBV6-5	TGTGCCAGCAGTTACGACACCCGGTACACTGAAGCTTTCTTT	CASSYDTRYTEAFF
-	TRBJ2-3	-	TRBV21-1	TGTGCCAGCAGCAACCCGACAGGGGGAAGGAACACAGATACGCAGTATTTT	CASSNPTGGRNTDTQYF
-	TRBJ1-4	-	TRBV27	TGTGCCAGCAGCCCTTCCAGTACTAATGAAAAACTGTTTTTT	CASSPSSTNEKLFF
-	TRBJ2-1	-	TRBV7-9	TGTGCCAGCAGCATACTAGGGGGTCGGTACTACAATGAGCAGTTCTTC	CASSILGGRYYNEQFF
-	TRBJ1-1	-	TRBV2	TGTGCCACCTCCACAGTGAACACTGAAGCTTTCTTT	CATSTVNTEAFF
-	TRBJ2-7	-	TRBV11-2	TGTGCCAGCAGCTTAGAGGACACGTTTCCCTACGAGCAGTACTTC	CASSLEDTFPYEQYF
-	TRBJ1-2	-	TRBV5-8	TGTGCCAGCAGCTTGAGACAGGCCCGGGGGATCTATGGCTACACCTTC	CASSLRQARGIYGYTF
-	TRBJ1-5	-	TRBV4-1	TGCGCCAGCAGCCAAGATCTCGGGGGATCGCCCCAGCATTTT	CASSQDLGGSPQHF
-	TRBJ2-1	-	TRBV7-3	TGTGCCAGCAGCTTAGACCCGAGCTCCTACAATGAGCAGTTCTTC	CASSLDPSSYNEQFF
-	TRBJ1-5	-	TRBV4-1	TGCGCCAGCAGCCAAGGTTCGGGATACCAGCCCCAGCATTTT	CASSQGSGYQPQHF
-	TRBJ1-2	-	TRBV6-1	TGTGCCAGCAGTGACGGGGCAGGGGCACGGTATGGCTACACCTTC	CASSDGAGARYGYTF
-	TRBJ1-5	-	TRBV6-6	TGTGCCAGCAGTTACTCTGCAGGGCAGCCCCAGCATTTT	CASSYSAGQPQHF
-	TRBJ2-6	-	TRBV9	TGTGCCAGCAGCGCCCACACCGGTTCAGGGGCCAACGTCCTGACTTTC	CASSAHTGSGANVLTF
-	TRBJ2-7	-	TRBV7-8	TGTGCCAGCAGCTTACGGGGAGTGACCTACGAGCAGTACTTC	CASSLRGVTYEQYF
TRBD1	TRBJ2-7	-	TRBV4-3	TGCGCCAGCAGCCAGGATCCATTGACAGGGGGCCCAACCTTCTACGAGCAGTACTTC	CASSQDPLTGGPTFYEQYF
TRBD1	TRBJ2-7	-	TRBV9	TGTGCCAGCAGCGTAGGGGACAGCGCCCTCGAGCAGTACTTC	CASSVGDSALEQYF
TRBD2	TRBJ2-3	-	TRBV19	TGTGCCAGTAGTCCTACTAGCGGGACTAATACGCAGTATTTT	CASSPTSGTNTQYF
TRBD1	TRBJ2-1	once	TRBV11-3	TGTGCCAGCAGCCTCCTGGGACAGGGCTTTAATGAGCAGTTCTTC	CASSLLGQGFNEQFF
-	TRBJ1-1	-	TRBV2	TGTGCCAGCAGTGAAGAAGGGCCGGCGGTGGACACTGAAGCTTTCTTT	CASSEEGPAVDTEAFF
-	TRBJ2-1	-	TRBV29-1	TGCAGCGTTCGGGGCGGCTCCTACAATGAGCAGTTCTTC	CSVRGGSYNEQFF
-	TRBJ2-5	-	TRBV28	TGTGCCAGCAGTCCCCCCCCGGTATACTTC	CASSPPPVYF
TRBD1	TRBJ2-3	-	TRBV4-1	TGCGCCAGCAGCCAGGACAGGCGCACAGATACGCAGTATTTT	CASSQDRRTDTQYF
-	TRBJ1-2	-	TRBV5-4	TGTGCCAGCAGCTTCTCGGAAAGATATGGCTACACCTTC	CASSFSERYGYTF
TRBD2	TRBJ2-7	once	TRBV14	TGTGCCAGCAGCCAGACAGAACTAGCGAACTCAGCCTACGAGCAGTACTTC	CASSQTELANSAYEQYF
TRBD1	TRBJ2-7	-	TRBV2	TGTGCCATTAGGGGGACAGGGGGCTACGAGCAGTACTTC	CAIRGTGGYEQYF
-	TRBJ2-7	-	TRBV30	TGTGCCTGGAGTGTAAGTGGGTACGAGCAGTACTTC	CAWSVSGYEQYF
-	TRBJ2-2	-	TRBV2	TGTGCCAGCAGTGAAGCGTGGGGGACCGGGGAGCTGTTTTTT	CASSEAWGTGELFF
-	TRBJ1-5	-	TRBV2	TGTGCCAGCAGTGAATATGTTGGGGGGGAGAATCAGCCCCAGCATTTT	CASSEYVGGENQPQHF
-	TRBJ1-1	-	TRBV7-9	TGTGCCAGCAGCTCTCCGGGTTGGACTGAAGCTTTCTTT	CASSSPGWTEAFF
-	TRBJ1-6	-	TRBV19	TGTGCCGCAGCCAGGGATTCCTATAATTCACCCCTCCACTTT	CAAARDSYNSPLHF